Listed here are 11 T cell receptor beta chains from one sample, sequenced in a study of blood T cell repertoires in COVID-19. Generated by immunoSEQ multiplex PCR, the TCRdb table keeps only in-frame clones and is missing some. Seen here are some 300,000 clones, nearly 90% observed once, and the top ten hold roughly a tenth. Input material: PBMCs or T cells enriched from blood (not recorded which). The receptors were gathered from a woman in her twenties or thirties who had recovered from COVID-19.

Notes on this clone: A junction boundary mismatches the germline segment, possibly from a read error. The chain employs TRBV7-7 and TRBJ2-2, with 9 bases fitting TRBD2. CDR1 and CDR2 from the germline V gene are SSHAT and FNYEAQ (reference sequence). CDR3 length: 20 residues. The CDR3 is CASSQITFPGTSSSSGELFF. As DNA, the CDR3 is TGTGCTAGCAGCCAGATAACATTTCCCGGGACTAGCTCCTCCTCCGGGGAGCTGTTTTTT.

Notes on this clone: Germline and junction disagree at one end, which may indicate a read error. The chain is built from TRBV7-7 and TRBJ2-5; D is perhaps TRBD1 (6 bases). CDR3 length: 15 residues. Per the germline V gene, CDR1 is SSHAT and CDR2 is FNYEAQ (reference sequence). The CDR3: CASSLSPGDGETQYF. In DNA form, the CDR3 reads TGTGCTAGCAGCTTATCCCCAGGGGATGGAGAGACCCAGTACTTC.

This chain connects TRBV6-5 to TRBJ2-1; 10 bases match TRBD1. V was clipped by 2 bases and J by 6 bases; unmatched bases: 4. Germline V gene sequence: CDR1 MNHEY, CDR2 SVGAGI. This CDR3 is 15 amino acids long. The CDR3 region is CASSYLGTGVNEQFF. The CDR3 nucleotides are TGTGCCAGCAGTTACCTCGGGACAGGGGTCAATGAGCAGTTCTTC.

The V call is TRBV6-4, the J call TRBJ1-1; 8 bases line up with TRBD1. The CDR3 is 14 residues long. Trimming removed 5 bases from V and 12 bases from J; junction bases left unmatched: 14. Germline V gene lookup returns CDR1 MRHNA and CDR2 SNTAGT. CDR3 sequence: CASSTQTGAMTTFF. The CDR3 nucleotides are TGTGCCAGCAGTACCCAGACAGGGGCCATGACGACTTTCTTT.

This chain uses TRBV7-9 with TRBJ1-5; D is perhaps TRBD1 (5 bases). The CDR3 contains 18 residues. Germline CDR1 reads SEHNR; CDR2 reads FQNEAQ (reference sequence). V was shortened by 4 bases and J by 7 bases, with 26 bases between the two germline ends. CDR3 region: CASSSQIEGRTGHQPQHF. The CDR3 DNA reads TGTGCCAGCAGCTCGCAAATCGAGGGGAGGACGGGGCACCAGCCCCAGCATTTT. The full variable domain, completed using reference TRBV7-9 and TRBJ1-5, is DTGVSQNPRHKITKRGQNVTFRCDPISEHNRLYWYRQTLGQGPEFLTYFQNEAQLEKSRLLSDRFSAERPKGSFSTLEIQRTEQGDSAMYLCASSSQIEGRTGHQPQHFGDGTRLSIL.

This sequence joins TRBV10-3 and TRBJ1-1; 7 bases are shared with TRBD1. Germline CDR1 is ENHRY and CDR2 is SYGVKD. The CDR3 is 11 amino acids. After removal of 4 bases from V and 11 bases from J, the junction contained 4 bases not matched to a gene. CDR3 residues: CAISALQGAFF. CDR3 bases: TGTGCCATCAGTGCTTTACAGGGGGCTTTCTTT.

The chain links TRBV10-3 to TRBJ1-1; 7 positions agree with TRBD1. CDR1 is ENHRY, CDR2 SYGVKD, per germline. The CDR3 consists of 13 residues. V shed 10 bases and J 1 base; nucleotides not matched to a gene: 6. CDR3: CATLRGPNTEAFF. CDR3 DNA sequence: TGTGCCACGCTTAGGGGGCCGAACACTGAAGCTTTCTTT.

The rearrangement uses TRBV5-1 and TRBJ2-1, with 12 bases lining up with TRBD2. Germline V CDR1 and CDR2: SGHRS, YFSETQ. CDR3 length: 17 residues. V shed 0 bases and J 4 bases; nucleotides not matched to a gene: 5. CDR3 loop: CASSLEGLAGTYNEQFF. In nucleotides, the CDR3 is TGCGCCAGCAGCTTGGAGGGACTAGCGGGCACTTACAATGAGCAGTTCTTC.

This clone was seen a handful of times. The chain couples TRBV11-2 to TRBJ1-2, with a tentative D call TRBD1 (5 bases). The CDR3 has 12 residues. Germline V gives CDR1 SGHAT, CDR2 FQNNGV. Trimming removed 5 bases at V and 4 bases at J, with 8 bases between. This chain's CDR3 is CASSATVYGYTF. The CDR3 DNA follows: TGTGCCAGCAGCGCGACAGTCTATGGCTACACCTTC.

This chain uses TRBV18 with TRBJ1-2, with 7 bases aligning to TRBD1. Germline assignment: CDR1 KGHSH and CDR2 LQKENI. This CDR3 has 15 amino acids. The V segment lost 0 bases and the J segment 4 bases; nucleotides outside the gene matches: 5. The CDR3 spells CASSPPNRGFYGYTF. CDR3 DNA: TGTGCCAGCTCACCACCAAACAGGGGCTTCTATGGCTACACCTTC.

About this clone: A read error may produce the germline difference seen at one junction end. This CDR3 reads CASSVTGLAVNTGELFF. Here the CDR3 DNA reads TGTGCCAGCAGCGTAACGGGACTAGCGGTAAACACCGGGGAGCTGTTTTTT. J is TRBJ2-2 and V is TRBV7-3, with TRBD2 matching 11 bases. Germline CDR1 and CDR2: SGHTA and FQGTGA. The CDR3 runs 17 residues.